Included here is one T cell receptor beta chain sequence, with context. The antigen remains undetermined. The V gene's germline CDR1 is SEHNR and CDR2 FQNEAQ (reference sequence). Losses at the gene ends were 5 bases for V and 7 bases for J; bases not matched to a gene: 13. This CDR3 is 15 amino acids long. The data were obtained in a study of T-cell memory formation after mild COVID-19. Study context: TCR clusters mostly belonged to single donors.

Findings and caveats of the study: For contracting clones, CD4+ ones sat mainly in CM and EM, CD8+ in EMRA.

Constant-segment-primed 5'RACE gave TCR alpha and TCR beta cDNA libraries with sample barcodes and UMIs. TCRdb re-analysed the 5' RACE reads in MiXCR, keeping a single row per CDR3 protein. The table has 250,000 to 350,000 distinct CDR3 sequences, 13% to 15% seen once. The chain uses TRBV7-9 and TRBJ2-7, with 8 bases fitting TRBD1. This receptor was identified in a man younger than 30 who had mild COVID-19 (a few samples of this study predate the infection). Cell type and time point are not known. Material: PBMCs or a T cell subset sorted from them (not recorded which). The CDR3 bases are TGTGCCAGCAGCGCAACGACAGGGGAGGCTTATGAGCAGTACGTC. Its protein is CASSATTGEAYEQYV.